A single sample is the source of the 9 T cell receptor beta chains below, sequenced in a study of blood T cell repertoires in COVID-19. TCRdb's table, derived via immunoSEQ multiplex PCR, lists solely in-frame clones and lacks some. The sample contains about 70,000 clones, about 76% of which appear only once. The sequenced sample was peripheral blood. All receptors come from a woman older than 75 with active or convalescent COVID-19.

The V and J genes are TRBV19 and TRBJ1-6; D is uncertain. The length of the CDR3 is 15 residues. Trimming removed 10 bases from V and 7 bases from J, with 20 bases in between. Germline values: CDR1 LNHDA, CDR2 SQIVND (reference sequence). The CDR3 loop is CATKRGFTDNSPLHF. CDR3 in DNA: TGTGCCACTAAACGCGGGTTCACAGACAATTCACCCCTCCACTTT.

The V gene is TRBV3-1 (or the pseudogene TRBV3-2), the J gene TRBJ2-3; TRBD2 agrees at 8 bases. CDR1 is LGHDT and CDR2 is YNNKEL in the germline V gene (reference sequence). V was pared by 2 bases and J by 0 bases, with 4 bases of the junction left unmatched. This CDR3 spans 16 amino acids. Written as DNA, the CDR3 is TGTGCCAGCAGCCAATACGGGGGGGCCAGCACAGATACGCAGTATTTT. This encodes CASSQYGGASTDTQYF.

The chain combines TRBV11-3 with TRBJ1-1; D might be TRBD1 (5 bases). Trimming left V 9 bases short and J 8 bases short, with 22 bases between. CDR1 and CDR2 (germline): SGHNT, YENEEA. This CDR3 is 14 amino acids long. The CDR3 sequence is CASRGTGKSPEAFF. CDR3 DNA sequence: TGTGCCAGTCGGGGGACTGGGAAGTCCCCCGAAGCTTTCTTT.

The V call is TRBV19, the J call TRBJ1-1; 10 bases match TRBD1. Germline lookup yields CDR1 LNHDA and CDR2 SQIVND (reference sequence). The CDR3 runs 16 residues. Trimming took 4 bases from V and 4 from J; bases not matched to a gene: 9. DNA of the CDR3: TGTGCCAGTAGTAACCGGGACAGGGGAGCGGGCACTGAAGCTTTCTTT. Protein product: CASSNRDRGAGTEAFF.

V usage is TRBV12-2 and J usage is TRBJ2-2; TRBD1 is the table's D call and was not checked against the DNA. TRBV12-2 is shown as a pseudogene. This CDR3 has 17 amino acids. Here the CDR3 DNA reads TGTGCAAGTCGCCCCCCTCGGAGCGAAGGGGATACCGGGGAGCTGTTTTTT. Its protein product is CASRPPRSEGDTGELFF.

This sequence joins TRBV19 and TRBJ2-7; a weak D match, TRBD1 (6 bases). Trimming left V 5 bases short and J 2 bases short, with 16 bases between. In germline, CDR1 is LNHDA, CDR2 SQIVND (reference sequence). The CDR3 has 15 residues. For the CDR3, the DNA is TGTGCCAGTAGTGAAATACAGGGTTCCCCCTACGAGCAGTACTTC. It yields the protein CASSEIQGSPYEQYF.

This chain links TRBV2 with TRBJ2-1; 15 bases agree with TRBD2. Germline-derived CDR1 and CDR2 are SNHLY and FYNNEI. With V trimmed by 4 bases and J by 10 bases, 14 bases remained unmatched. The CDR3 has 18 residues. CDR3 amino acids: CASSGDPRTSGGAKEQFF. CDR3 DNA sequence: TGTGCCAGCAGTGGGGACCCAAGGACTAGCGGGGGGGCTAAGGAGCAGTTCTTC. The whole variable domain, remainder taken from reference TRBV2 and TRBJ2-1, is EPEVTQTPSHQVTQMGQEVILRCVPISNHLYFYWYRQILGQKVEFLVSFYNNEISEKSEIFDDQFSVERPDGSNFTLKIRSTKLEDSAMYFCASSGDPRTSGGAKEQFFGPGTRLTVL.

The chain links TRBV4-3 to TRBJ1-6, with D possibly matching TRBD1 (6 bases). Germline V gene sequence: CDR1 LGHNA, CDR2 YSLEER. The CDR3 is 19 amino acids. Between the trimmed V and J ends, which lost 0 bases and 0 bases, there was a span of 15 bases. CDR3 sequence (DNA): TGCGCCAGCAGCCAAGATTTCGGGGGGGCAGGCTCCTATAATTCACCCCTCCACTTT. Protein sequence: CASSQDFGGAGSYNSPLHF.

This rearrangement joins TRBV19 to TRBJ2-1, with D possibly TRBD1 on 8 matching bases. The CDR3 sequence is 13 residues long. CDR1 and CDR2 from the germline V gene are LNHDA and SQIVND (reference sequence). Trimming pared 11 bases from V and 8 bases from J, leaving 19 bases between. The CDR3 nucleotides are TGTGCCCCAGGGGGCGGGGGCCCGGATGAGCAGTTCTTC. Translation: CAPGGGGPDEQFF.